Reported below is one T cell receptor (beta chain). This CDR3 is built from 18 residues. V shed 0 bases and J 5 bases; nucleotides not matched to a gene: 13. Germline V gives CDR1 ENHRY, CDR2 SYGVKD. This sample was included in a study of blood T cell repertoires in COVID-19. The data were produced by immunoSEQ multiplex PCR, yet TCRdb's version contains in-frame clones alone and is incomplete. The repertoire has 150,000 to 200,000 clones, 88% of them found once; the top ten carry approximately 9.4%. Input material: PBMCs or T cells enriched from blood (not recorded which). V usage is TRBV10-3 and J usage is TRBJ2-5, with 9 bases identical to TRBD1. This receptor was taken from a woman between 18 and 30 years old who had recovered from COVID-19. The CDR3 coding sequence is TGTGCCATCAGTGAGTCGCTGGGACAGGGAATAGGAGGGGAGACCCAGTACTTC. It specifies CAISESLGQGIGGETQYF.